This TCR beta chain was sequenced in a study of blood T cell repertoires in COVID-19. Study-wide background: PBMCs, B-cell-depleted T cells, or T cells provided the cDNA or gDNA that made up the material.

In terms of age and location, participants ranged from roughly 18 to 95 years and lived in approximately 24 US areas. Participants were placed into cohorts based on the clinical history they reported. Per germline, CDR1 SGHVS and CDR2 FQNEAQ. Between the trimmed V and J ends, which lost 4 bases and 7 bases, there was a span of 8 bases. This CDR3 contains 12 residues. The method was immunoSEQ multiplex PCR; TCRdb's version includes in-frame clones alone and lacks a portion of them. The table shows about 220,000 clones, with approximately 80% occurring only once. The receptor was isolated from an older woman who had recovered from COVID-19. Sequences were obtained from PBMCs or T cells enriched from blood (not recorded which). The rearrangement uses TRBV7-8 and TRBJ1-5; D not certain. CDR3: CASSSYLQPQHF. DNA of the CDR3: TGTGCCAGCAGCTCCTATCTGCAGCCCCAGCATTTT.